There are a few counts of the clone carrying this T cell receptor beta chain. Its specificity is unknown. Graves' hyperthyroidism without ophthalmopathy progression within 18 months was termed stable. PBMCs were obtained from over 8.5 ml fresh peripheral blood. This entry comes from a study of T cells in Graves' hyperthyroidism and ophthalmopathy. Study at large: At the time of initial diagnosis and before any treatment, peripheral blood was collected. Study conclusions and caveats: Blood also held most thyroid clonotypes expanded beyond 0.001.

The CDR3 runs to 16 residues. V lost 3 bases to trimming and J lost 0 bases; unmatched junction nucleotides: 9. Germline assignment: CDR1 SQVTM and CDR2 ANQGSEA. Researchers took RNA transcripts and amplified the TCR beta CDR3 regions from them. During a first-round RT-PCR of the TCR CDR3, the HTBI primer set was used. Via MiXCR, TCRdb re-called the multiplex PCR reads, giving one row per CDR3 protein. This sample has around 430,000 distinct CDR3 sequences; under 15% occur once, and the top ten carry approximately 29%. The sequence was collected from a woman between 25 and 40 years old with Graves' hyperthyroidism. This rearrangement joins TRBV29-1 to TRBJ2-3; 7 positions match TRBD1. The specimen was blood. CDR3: CSVDDTGTASTDTQYF. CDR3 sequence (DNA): TGCAGCGTTGACGATACCGGGACAGCAAGCACAGATACGCAGTATTTT.